This TCR beta chain was observed in a study of Graves' ophthalmopathy and Graves' hyperthyroidism. Exclusion criteria comprised other autoimmune diseases, uncontrolled infections, pregnancy or lactation in patients. The diagnosis was founded upon clinical symptoms, serum thyroxine, TRAb, thyroid ultrasound and orbital computed tomography. Amplified TCR beta CDR3 regions were obtained using RNA transcripts as template. HTBI primers were used in a first-round RT-PCR, which preceded a second-round multiplex PCR. TCRdb ran MiXCR on the multiplex PCR reads and lists one entry per CDR3 protein. The sample yields 600,000 to 950,000 distinct CDR3 sequences, about 44% seen once. A single count supports this clonotype. The receptor's source is an adult man with Graves' ophthalmopathy. Sequences were obtained from peripheral blood.

The CDR3 nucleotides are TGTGCCAGCAGCTACGTAGACGGGGAAGGGACCCAGTACTTC. This sequence encodes CASSYVDGEGTQYF. This chain uses TRBV7-9 with TRBJ2-5; a possible D gene is TRBD2 (5 bases). This CDR3 region has 14 residues. Germline V gives CDR1 SEHNR, CDR2 FQNEAQ (reference sequence). V lost 4 bases and J lost 7, with 16 bases in between.